Described below is a single T cell receptor beta chain sequence and its context. Sequenced by immunoSEQ multiplex PCR; TCRdb stores in-frame clones only, minus some. The sample carries roughly 80,000 clones, 88% recorded once. The source of the sample is a study of T cell responses to AZD1222 COVID-19 vaccine. This specimen consisted of peripheral blood, obtained on day 0 of MenACWY control vaccination. This clonotype originated in an adult in good health.

In DNA form, the CDR3 reads TGCAGTGCTAGTTATGACGCAAGAAAGAATTCACCCCTCCACTTT. As protein: CSASYDARKNSPLHF. The chain couples TRBV20-1 to TRBJ1-6; D uncertain. This CDR3 contains 15 residues. Per germline, CDR1 DFQATT and CDR2 SNEGSKA (reference sequence). Trimming removed 3 bases at V and 7 bases at J, with 16 bases between.